This TCR beta chain was observed in a study of T cell responses to AZD1222 COVID-19 vaccine. Produced via immunoSEQ multiplex PCR; TCRdb's table is partial and in-frame only. The data contain 85,000 to 130,000 clones, 80% to 95% of them seen just once; the ten biggest clones take up 7.5% to 9%. Concerning this clone: Antigen unknown.

Germline V gives CDR1 GTSNPN, CDR2 SVGIG (reference sequence). Trimming at V came to 3 bases and at J to 3 bases, leaving 6 bases not matched to a gene. The CDR3 length is 14 residues. Study-wide results and caveats: A mostly white British donor set with more females was recruited, and clonal diversity was possibly underestimated. Spike-specific TCR breadth and depth were elevated following two AZD1222 doses.

Second-dose intervals of approximately 4 or approximately 12 weeks were pooled. The chain uses TRBV30 and TRBJ2-3; 7 bases align to TRBD2. This TCR was sampled from an adult who received the AZD1222 COVID-19 vaccine. The material sequenced was peripheral blood, taken 28 days after the second AZD1222 dose. The CDR3 reads CAWSFGGITDTQYF. In DNA, the CDR3 is TGTGCCTGGAGCTTCGGGGGGATAACAGATACGCAGTATTTT. The full variable domain, its missing parts supplied by reference TRBV30 and TRBJ2-3, is SQTIHQWPATLVQPVGSPLSLECTVEGTSNPNLYWYRQAAGRGLQLLFYSVGIGQISSEVPQNLSASRPQDRQFILSSKKLLLSDSGFYLCAWSFGGITDTQYFGPGTRLTVL.